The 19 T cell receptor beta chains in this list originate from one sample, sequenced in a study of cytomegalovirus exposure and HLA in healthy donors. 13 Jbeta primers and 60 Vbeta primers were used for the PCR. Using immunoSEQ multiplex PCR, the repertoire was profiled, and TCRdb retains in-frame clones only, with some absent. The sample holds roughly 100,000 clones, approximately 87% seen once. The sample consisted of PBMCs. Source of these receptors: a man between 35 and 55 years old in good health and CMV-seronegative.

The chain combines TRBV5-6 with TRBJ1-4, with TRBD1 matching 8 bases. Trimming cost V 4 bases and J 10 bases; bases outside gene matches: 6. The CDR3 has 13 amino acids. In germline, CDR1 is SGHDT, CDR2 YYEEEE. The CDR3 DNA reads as TGTGCCAGCAGCACGGGACAGGTGGGAAAACTGTTTTTT. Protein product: CASSTGQVGKLFF.

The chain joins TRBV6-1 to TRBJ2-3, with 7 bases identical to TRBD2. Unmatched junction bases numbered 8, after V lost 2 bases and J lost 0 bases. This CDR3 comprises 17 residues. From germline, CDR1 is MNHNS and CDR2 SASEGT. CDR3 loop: CASSEPLADHSTDTQYF. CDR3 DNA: TGTGCCAGCAGTGAACCCCTAGCGGACCATAGCACAGATACGCAGTATTTT.

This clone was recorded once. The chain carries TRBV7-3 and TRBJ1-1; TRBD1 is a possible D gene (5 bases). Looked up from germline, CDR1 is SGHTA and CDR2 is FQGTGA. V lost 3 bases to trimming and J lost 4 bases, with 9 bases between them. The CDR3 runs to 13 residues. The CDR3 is CASSFSRGTEAFF. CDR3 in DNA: TGTGCCAGCAGCTTCTCAAGGGGCACTGAAGCTTTCTTT.

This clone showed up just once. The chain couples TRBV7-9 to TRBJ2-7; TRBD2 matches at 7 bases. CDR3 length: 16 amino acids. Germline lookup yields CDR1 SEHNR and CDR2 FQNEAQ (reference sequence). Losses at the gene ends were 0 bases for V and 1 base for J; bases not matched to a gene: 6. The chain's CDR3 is CASSLAGGTVSYEQYF. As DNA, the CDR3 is TGTGCCAGCAGCTTAGCCGGGGGGACTGTTTCCTACGAGCAGTACTTC. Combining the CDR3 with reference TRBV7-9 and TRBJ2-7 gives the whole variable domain DTGVSQNPRHKITKRGQNVTFRCDPISEHNRLYWYRQTLGQGPEFLTYFQNEAQLEKSRLLSDRFSAERPKGSFSTLEIQRTEQGDSAMYLCASSLAGGTVSYEQYFGPGTRLTVT.

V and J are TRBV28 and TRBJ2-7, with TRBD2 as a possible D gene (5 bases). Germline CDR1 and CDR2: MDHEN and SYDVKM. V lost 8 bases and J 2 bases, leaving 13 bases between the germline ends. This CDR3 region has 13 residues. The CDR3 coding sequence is TGTGCCAGCCGACGACCGGGGACCTACGAGCAGTACTTC. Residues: CASRRPGTYEQYF.

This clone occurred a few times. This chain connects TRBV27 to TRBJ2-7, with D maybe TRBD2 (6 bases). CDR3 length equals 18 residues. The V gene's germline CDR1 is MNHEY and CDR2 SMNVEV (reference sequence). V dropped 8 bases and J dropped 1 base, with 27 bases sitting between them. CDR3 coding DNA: TGTGCCAGCGCCCCCACATTAGCACCGCGGGGTCATTCCTACGAGCAGTACTTC. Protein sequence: CASAPTLAPRGHSYEQYF.

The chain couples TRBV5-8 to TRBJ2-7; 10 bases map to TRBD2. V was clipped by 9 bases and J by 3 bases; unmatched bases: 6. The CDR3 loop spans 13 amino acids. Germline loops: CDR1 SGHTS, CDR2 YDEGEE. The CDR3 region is CATTERGGYEQYF. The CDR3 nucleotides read TGTGCCACCACTGAGCGGGGGGGCTACGAGCAGTACTTC. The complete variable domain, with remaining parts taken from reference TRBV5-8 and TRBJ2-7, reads EAGVTQSPTHLIKTRGQQATLRCSPISGHTSVYWYQQALGLGLQFLLWYDEGEERNRGNFPPRFSGRQFPNYSSELNVNALELEDSALYLCATTERGGYEQYFGPGTRLTVT.

The CDR3 loop reads CASSYKQDYEQYF. CDR3 DNA sequence: TGTGCCAGCAGTTACAAGCAGGACTACGAGCAGTACTTC. This chain links TRBV5-6 with TRBJ2-7; no clear D gene. From germline, CDR1 is SGHDT and CDR2 YYEEEE. The CDR3 loop spans 13 amino acids. Trimming took off 5 bases at V and 3 bases at J, with 12 bases between the two ends.

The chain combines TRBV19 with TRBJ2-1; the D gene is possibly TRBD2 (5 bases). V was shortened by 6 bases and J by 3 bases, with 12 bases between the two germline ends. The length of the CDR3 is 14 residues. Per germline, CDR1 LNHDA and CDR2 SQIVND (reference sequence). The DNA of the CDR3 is TGTGCCAGTAGGGCGGACTTTTACTACAATGAGCAGTTCTTC. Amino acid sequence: CASRADFYYNEQFF.

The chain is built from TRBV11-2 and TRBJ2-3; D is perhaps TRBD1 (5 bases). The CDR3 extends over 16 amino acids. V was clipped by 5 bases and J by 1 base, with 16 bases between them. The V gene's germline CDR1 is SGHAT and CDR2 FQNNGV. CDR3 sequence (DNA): TGTGCCAGCAGCGTAACATGGGGCCCCGGCACAGATACGCAGTATTTT. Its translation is CASSVTWGPGTDTQYF.

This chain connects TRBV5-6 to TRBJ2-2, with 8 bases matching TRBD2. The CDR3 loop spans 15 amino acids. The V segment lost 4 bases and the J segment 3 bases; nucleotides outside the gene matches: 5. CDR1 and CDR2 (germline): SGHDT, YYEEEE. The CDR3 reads CASSRGGSYTGELFF. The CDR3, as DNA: TGTGCCAGCAGCCGCGGGGGGTCTTACACCGGGGAGCTGTTTTTT. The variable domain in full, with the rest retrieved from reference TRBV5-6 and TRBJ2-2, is DAGVTQSPTHLIKTRGQQVTLRCSPKSGHDTVSWYQQALGQGPQFIFQYYEEEERQRGNFPDRFSGHQFPNYSSELNVNALLLGDSALYLCASSRGGSYTGELFFGEGSRLTVL.

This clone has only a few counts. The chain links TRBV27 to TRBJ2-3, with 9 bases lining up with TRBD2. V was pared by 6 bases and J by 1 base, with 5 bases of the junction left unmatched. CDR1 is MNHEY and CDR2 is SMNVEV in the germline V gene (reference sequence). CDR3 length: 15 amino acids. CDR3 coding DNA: TGTGCCAGCAGCCTAAAGCGGGGGGGCACAGATACGCAGTATTTT. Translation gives CASSLKRGGTDTQYF.

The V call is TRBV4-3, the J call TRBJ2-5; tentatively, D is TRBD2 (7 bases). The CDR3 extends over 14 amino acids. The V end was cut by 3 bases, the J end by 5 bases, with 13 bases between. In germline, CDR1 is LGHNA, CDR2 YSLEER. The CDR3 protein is CASSHGGPDETQYF. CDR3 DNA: TGCGCCAGCAGCCACGGGGGGCCCGATGAGACCCAGTACTTC.

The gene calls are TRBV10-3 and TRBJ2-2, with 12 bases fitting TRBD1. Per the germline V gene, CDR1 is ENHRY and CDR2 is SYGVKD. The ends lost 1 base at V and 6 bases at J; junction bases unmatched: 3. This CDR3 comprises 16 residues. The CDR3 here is CAISELGQGASGELFF. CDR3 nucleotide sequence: TGTGCCATCAGTGAGTTGGGACAGGGGGCCTCCGGGGAGCTGTTTTTT.

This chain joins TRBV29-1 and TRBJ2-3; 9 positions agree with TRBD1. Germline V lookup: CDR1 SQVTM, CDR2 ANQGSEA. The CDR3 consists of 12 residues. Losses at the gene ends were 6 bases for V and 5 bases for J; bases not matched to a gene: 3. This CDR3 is CSVTGGVDTQYF. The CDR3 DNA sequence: TGCAGCGTGACAGGGGGGGTAGATACGCAGTATTTT.

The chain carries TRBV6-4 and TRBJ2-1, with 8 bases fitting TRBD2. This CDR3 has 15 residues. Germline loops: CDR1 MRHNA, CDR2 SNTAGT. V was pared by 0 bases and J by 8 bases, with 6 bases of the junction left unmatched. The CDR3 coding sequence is TGTGCCAGCAGTGACTCTAGCGGGGATATGGATGAGCAGTTCTTC. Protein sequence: CASSDSSGDMDEQFF.

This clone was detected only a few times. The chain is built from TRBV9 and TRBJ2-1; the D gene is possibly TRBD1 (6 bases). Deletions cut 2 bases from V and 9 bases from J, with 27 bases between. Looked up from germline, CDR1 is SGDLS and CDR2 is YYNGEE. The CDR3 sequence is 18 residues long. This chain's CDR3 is CASSVDLPVRGARSEQFF. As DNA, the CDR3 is TGTGCCAGCAGCGTGGATCTTCCGGTCAGGGGCGCGCGTAGTGAGCAGTTCTTC.

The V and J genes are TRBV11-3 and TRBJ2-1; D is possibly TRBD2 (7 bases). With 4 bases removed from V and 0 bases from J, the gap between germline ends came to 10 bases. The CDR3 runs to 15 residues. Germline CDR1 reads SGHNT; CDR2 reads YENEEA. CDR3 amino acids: CASSSGGRSYNEQFF. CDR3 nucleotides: TGTGCCAGCAGCTCGGGGGGCCGCTCCTACAATGAGCAGTTCTTC.

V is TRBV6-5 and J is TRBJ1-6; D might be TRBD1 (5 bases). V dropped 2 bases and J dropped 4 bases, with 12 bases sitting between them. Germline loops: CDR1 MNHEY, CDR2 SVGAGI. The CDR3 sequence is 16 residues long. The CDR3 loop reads CASSYIRGGYNSPLHF. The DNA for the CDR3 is TGTGCCAGCAGTTACATCCGGGGGGGGTATAATTCACCCCTCCACTTT.